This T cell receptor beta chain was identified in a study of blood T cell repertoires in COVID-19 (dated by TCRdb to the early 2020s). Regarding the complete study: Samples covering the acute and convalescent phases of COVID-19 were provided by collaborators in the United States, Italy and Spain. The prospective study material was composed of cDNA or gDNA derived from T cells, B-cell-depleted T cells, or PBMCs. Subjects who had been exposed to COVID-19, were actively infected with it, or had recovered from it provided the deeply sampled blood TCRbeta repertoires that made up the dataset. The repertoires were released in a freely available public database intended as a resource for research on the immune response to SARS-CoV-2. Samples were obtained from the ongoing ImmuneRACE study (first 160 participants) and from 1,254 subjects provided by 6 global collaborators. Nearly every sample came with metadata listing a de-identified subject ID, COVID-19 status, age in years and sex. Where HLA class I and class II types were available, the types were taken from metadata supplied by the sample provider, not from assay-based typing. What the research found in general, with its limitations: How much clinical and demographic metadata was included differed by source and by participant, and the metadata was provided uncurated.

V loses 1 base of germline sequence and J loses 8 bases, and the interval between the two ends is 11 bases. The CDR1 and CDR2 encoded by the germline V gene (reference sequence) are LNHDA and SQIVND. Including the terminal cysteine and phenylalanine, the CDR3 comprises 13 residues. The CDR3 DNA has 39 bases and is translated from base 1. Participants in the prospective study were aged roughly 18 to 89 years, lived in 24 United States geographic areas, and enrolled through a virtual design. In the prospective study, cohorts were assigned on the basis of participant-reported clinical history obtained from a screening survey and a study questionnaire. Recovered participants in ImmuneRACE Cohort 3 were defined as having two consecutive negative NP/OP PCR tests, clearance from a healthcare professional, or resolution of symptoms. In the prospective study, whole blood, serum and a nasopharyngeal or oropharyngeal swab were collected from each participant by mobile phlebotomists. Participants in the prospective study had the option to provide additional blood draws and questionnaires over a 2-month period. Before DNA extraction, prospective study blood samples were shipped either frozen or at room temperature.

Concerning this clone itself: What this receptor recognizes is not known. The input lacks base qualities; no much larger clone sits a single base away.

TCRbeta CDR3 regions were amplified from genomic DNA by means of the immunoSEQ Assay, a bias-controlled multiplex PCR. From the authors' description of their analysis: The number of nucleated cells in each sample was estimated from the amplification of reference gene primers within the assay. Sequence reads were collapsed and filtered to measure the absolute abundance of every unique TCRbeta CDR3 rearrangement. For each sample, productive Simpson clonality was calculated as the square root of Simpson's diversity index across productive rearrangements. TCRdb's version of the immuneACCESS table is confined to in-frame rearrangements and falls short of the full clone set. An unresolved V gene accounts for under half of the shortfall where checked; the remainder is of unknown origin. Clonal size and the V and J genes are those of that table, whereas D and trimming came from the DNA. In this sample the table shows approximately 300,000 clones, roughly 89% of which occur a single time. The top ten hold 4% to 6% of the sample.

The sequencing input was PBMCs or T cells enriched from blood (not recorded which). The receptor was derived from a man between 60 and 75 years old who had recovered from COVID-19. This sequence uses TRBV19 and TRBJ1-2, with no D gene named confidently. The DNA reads TGTGCCAGTAGTATAGGTCCCACGGGAGGCTACACCTTC. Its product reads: CASSIGPTGGYTF.